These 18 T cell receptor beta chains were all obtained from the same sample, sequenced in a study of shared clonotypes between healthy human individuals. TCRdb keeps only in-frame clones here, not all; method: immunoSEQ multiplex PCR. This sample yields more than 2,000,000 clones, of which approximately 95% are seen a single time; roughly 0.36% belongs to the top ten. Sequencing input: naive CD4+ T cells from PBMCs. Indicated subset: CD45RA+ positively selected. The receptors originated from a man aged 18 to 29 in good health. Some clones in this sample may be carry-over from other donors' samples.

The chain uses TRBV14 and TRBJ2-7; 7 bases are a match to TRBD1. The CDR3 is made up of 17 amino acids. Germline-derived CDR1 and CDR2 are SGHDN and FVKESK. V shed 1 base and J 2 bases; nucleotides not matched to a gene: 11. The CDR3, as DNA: TGTGCCAGCAGCCAAGGCATCGGGACAGCTTTCCCCTACGAGCAGTACTTC. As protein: CASSQGIGTAFPYEQYF.

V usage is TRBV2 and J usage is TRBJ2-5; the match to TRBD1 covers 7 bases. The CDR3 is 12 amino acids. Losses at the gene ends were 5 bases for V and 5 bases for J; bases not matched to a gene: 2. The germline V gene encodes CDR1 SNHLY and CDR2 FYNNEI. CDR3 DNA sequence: TGTGCCAGCAGTCAACAGGGGGAGACCCAGTACTTC. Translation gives CASSQQGETQYF.

The CDR3 region has the DNA TGTGCCAGCTCACCAGCGGCCTCGGGGACAAGTAATGAAAAACTGTTTTTT. It codes for CASSPAASGTSNEKLFF. The chain joins TRBV18 to TRBJ1-4, with D possibly matching TRBD1 (6 bases). The germline CDR1 and CDR2 sequences are KGHSH and LQKENI. CDR3 length equals 17 residues. The V and J ends lost 2 bases and 4 bases respectively, with 17 bases between them.

CDR3 coding DNA: TGTGCCAGCATCCGCCGACAGGGGACCTACGAGCAGTACTTC. This encodes CASIRRQGTYEQYF. The chain couples TRBV28 to TRBJ2-7; 8 bases match TRBD1. V was clipped by 7 bases and J by 2 bases; unmatched bases: 7. CDR3 length: 14 amino acids. CDR1 MDHEN and CDR2 SYDVKM come from the germline V gene.

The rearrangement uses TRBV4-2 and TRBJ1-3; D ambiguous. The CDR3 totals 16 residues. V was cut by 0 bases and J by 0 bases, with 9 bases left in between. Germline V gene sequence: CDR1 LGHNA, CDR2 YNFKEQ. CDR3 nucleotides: TGTGCCAGCAGCCAAGATCGCTCCCGCTCTGGAAACACCATATATTTT. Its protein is CASSQDRSRSGNTIYF.

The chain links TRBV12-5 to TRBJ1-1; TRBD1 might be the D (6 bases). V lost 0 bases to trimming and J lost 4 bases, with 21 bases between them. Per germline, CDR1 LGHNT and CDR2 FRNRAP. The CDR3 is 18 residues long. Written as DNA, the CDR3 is TGTGCTAGTGGTTTGGTTCAGAGTGGGGGGCGCGGAACCACTGAAGCTTTCTTT. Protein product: CASGLVQSGGRGTTEAFF. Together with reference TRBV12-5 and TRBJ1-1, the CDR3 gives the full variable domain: DARVTQTPRHKVTEMGQEVTMRCQPILGHNTVFWYRQTMMQGLELLAYFRNRAPLDDSGMPKDRFSAEMPDATLATLKIQPSEPRDSAVYFCASGLVQSGGRGTTEAFFGQGTRLTVV.

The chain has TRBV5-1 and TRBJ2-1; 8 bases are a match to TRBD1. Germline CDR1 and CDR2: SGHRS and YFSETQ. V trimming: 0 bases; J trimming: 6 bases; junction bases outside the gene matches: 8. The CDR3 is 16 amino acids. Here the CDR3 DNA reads TGCGCCAGCAGCTTGGAGGTCGTTGACAGGGGCAATGAGCAGTTCTTC. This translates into CASSLEVVDRGNEQFF.

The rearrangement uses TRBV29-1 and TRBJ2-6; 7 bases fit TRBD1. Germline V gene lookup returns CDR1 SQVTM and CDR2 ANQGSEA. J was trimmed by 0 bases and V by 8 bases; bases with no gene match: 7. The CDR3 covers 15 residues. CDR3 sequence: CSTGTASSGANVLTF. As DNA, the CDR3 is TGCAGCACGGGGACAGCAAGCTCTGGGGCCAACGTCCTGACTTTC.

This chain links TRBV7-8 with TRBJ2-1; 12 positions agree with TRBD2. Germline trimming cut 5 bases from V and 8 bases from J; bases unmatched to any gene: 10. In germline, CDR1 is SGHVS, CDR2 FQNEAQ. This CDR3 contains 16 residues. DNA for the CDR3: TGTGCCAGCAGCGTTTCACTAGCGGGAGGTGCGGATGAGCAGTTCTTC. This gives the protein CASSVSLAGGADEQFF.

Written as DNA, the CDR3 is TGTGCCAGCAGCTTGGTTGGCGGGGTTTCTGGGGCCAACGTCCTGACTTTC. It specifies CASSLVGGVSGANVLTF. This sequence joins TRBV5-5 and TRBJ2-6; D possibly corresponds to TRBD2 (6 bases). CDR1 is SGHKS, CDR2 YYEKEE, per germline (reference sequence). The CDR3 length is 17 residues. The V end lost 0 bases, the J end lost 1 base, and 11 bases lay between the germline ends. Using reference TRBV5-5 and TRBJ2-6 for the parts outside the CDR3, the full variable domain is DAGVTQSPTHLIKTRGQQVTLRCSPISGHKSVSWYQQVLGQGPQFIFQYYEKEERGRGNFPDRFSARQFPNYSSELNVNALLLGDSALYLCASSLVGGVSGANVLTFGAGSRLTVL.

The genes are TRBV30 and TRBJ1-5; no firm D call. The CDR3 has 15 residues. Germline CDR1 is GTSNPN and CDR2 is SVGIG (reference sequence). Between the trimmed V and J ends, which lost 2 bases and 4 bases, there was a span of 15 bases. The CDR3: CAWSPGTELNQPQHF. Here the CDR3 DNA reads TGTGCCTGGAGTCCGGGAACAGAGCTAAATCAGCCCCAGCATTTT.

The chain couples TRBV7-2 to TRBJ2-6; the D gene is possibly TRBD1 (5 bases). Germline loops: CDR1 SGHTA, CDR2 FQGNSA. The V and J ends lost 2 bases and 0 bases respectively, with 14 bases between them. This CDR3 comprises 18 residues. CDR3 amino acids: CASSLNLQGSSGANVLTF. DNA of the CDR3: TGTGCCAGCAGCTTAAACTTGCAGGGCAGCTCTGGGGCCAACGTCCTGACTTTC.

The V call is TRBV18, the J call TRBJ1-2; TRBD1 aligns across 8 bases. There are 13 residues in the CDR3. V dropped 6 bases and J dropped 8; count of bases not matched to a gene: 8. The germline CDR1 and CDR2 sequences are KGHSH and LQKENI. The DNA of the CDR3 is TGTGCCAGCTCCCGCGGACAGGGTGAGGGCTACACCTTC. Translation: CASSRGQGEGYTF. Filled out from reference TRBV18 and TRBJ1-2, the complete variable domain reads NAGVMQNPRHLVRRRGQEARLRCSPMKGHSHVYWYRQLPEEGLKFMVYLQKENIIDESGMPKERFSAEFPKEGPSILRIQQVVRGDSAAYFCASSRGQGEGYTFGSGTRLTVV.

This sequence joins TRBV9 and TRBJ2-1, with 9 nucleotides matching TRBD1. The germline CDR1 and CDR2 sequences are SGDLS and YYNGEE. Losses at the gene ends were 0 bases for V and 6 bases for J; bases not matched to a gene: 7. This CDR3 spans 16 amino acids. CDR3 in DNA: TGTGCCAGCAGCGTAGCTGGGGGACAGGGTGGCAATGAGCAGTTCTTC. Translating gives CASSVAGGQGGNEQFF.

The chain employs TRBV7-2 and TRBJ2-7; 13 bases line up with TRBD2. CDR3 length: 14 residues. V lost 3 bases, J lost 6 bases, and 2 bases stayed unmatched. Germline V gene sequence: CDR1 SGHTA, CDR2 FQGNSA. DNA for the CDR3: TGTGCCAGCAGCTTGACTAGCGGGAGGCTCGAGCAGTACTTC. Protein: CASSLTSGRLEQYF.

CDR3 DNA: TGCGCCAGCAGCCCATGGGATTGCGATGACGAGCAGTACTTC. This codes for CASSPWDCDDEQYF. The rearrangement uses TRBV5-1 and TRBJ2-7; D ambiguous. The CDR3 extends over 14 amino acids. Germline V lookup: CDR1 SGHRS, CDR2 YFSETQ. The V end was cut by 4 bases, the J end by 5 bases, with 16 bases between. The variable domain in full, with the rest retrieved from reference TRBV5-1 and TRBJ2-7, is KAGVTQTPRYLIKTRGQQVTLSCSPISGHRSVSWYQQTPGQGLQFLFEYFSETQRNKGNFPGRFSGRQFSNSRSEMNVSTLELGDSALYLCASSPWDCDDEQYFGPGTRLTVT.

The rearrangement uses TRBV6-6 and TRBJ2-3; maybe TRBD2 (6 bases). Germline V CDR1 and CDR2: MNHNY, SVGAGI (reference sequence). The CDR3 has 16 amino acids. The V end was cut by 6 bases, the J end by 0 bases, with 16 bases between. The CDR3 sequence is CASRTAGPTSTDTQYF. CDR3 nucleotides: TGTGCCAGCAGGACGGCGGGACCAACTAGCACAGATACGCAGTATTTT.

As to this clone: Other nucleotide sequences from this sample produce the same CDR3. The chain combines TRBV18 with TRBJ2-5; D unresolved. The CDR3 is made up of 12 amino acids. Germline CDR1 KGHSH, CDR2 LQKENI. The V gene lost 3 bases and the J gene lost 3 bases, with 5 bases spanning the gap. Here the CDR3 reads CASSPSEETQYF. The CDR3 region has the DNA TGTGCCAGCTCACCCTCAGAAGAGACCCAGTACTTC.